This is a list of T cell receptor beta chains from one sample in a study of Ad26.COV2.S vaccination and SARS-CoV-2 variants. The assay was immunoSEQ multiplex PCR, and TCRdb's table has in-frame clones only and misses some. This table has about 320,000 clones, around four fifths appearing once. The sample was peripheral blood, taken in a trial of Ad26.COV2.S vaccine versus placebo. These receptors were collected from a person between 18 and 65 years old who received the Ad26.COV2.S COVID-19 vaccine or a placebo. Each CDR3 is given with its conserved first and last residue. Fields, in order: D gene, clone size, J gene, V gene, CDR3 DNA, CDR3 protein. The D gene is left open where the match is weak. Not all rows give a size; the values are once, few, many and, for expanded clones, a class.

D gene: NA
clone size: NA
J gene: TRBJ2-1
V gene: TRBV28
CDR3 DNA: TGTGCCAGCAGTTTGGAGGGGACGAGACTCTCCCTTTTCAATGAGCAGTTCTTC
CDR3 protein: CASSLEGTRLSLFNEQFF

D gene: TRBD2
clone size: NA
J gene: TRBJ2-7
V gene: TRBV6-5
CDR3 DNA: TGTGCCAGCAGTTCTGGACTAGCGCTCGAGCAGTACTTC
CDR3 protein: CASSSGLALEQYF

D gene: NA
clone size: few
J gene: TRBJ1-2
V gene: TRBV7-9
CDR3 DNA: TGTGCCAGCAGCCTAGGGGACACTCCGGGTGGCTACACCTTC
CDR3 protein: CASSLGDTPGGYTF

D gene: NA
clone size: NA
J gene: TRBJ2-2
V gene: TRBV28
CDR3 DNA: TGTGCCAGCAGTCCCCAACTGATTCTTCGGGCAGGGGGGGAGCTGTTTTTT
CDR3 protein: CASSPQLILRAGGELFF

D gene: NA
clone size: NA
J gene: TRBJ2-1
V gene: TRBV5-1
CDR3 DNA: TGCGCCAGCAGCTTGGGTCTCAGTCACAATGAGCAGTTCTTC
CDR3 protein: CASSLGLSHNEQFF

D gene: NA
clone size: NA
J gene: TRBJ2-5
V gene: TRBV6-4
CDR3 DNA: TGTGCCAGCAGTGAGGCCCCGTCGGGTGTCCAGTACTTC
CDR3 protein: CASSEAPSGVQYF

D gene: NA
clone size: NA
J gene: TRBJ2-3
V gene: TRBV10-3
CDR3 DNA: TGTGCCATACAGGGAGGTACAGATACGCAGTATTTT
CDR3 protein: CAIQGGTDTQYF

D gene: NA
clone size: NA
J gene: TRBJ1-1
V gene: TRBV7-8
CDR3 DNA: TGTGCCAGCAGCTTGGCTCCGAGGACTGAAGCTTTCTTT
CDR3 protein: CASSLAPRTEAFF

D gene: TRBD1
clone size: NA
J gene: TRBJ1-1
V gene: TRBV6-1
CDR3 DNA: TGTGCCAGCAGTGAAGGGACAGGGCAGAACACTGAAGCTTTCTTT
CDR3 protein: CASSEGTGQNTEAFF

D gene: TRBD1
clone size: NA
J gene: TRBJ2-1
V gene: TRBV6-5
CDR3 DNA: TGTGCCAGCAGTTACCGTCCCGGGACAGGGGGTGATGAGCAGTTCTTC
CDR3 protein: CASSYRPGTGGDEQFF

D gene: TRBD1
clone size: NA
J gene: TRBJ1-3
V gene: TRBV2
CDR3 DNA: TGTGCCAGCAGTCAGGCCAGGGGGACTGGAAACACCATATATTTT
CDR3 protein: CASSQARGTGNTIYF

D gene: TRBD1
clone size: NA
J gene: TRBJ2-7
V gene: TRBV2
CDR3 DNA: TGTGCCAGCAGGACTGACAGGGTGGGCGAGCAGTACTTC
CDR3 protein: CASRTDRVGEQYF

D gene: NA
clone size: NA
J gene: TRBJ2-7
V gene: TRBV6-1
CDR3 DNA: TGTGCCAGCAGTGAAGGGGTCTACGAGCAGTACTTC
CDR3 protein: CASSEGVYEQYF

D gene: TRBD1
clone size: once
J gene: TRBJ2-7
V gene: TRBV6-5
CDR3 DNA: TGTGGGTGCTTAGGACAGGGATCCCACGAGCAGTACTTC
CDR3 protein: CGCLGQGSHEQYF

D gene: NA
clone size: NA
J gene: TRBJ2-7
V gene: TRBV19
CDR3 DNA: TGTGCCAGTAGTATTACGCAGGGATCCTACGAGCAGTACTTC
CDR3 protein: CASSITQGSYEQYF

D gene: NA
clone size: NA
J gene: TRBJ2-2
V gene: TRBV3-1/TRBV3-2
CDR3 DNA: TGTGCCAGCAGCCAACCAAGGGCCCTGACCGGGGAGCTGTTTTTT
CDR3 protein: CASSQPRALTGELFF

D gene: NA
clone size: NA
J gene: TRBJ1-2
V gene: TRBV2
CDR3 DNA: TGTGCCAGCAGCGAGTCGTGGGGGAGCGATGGCTACACCTTC
CDR3 protein: CASSESWGSDGYTF

D gene: NA
clone size: NA
J gene: TRBJ1-1
V gene: TRBV6-5
CDR3 DNA: TGTGCCAGCAGTTACTCGGGGCGGCCTATGAACACTGAAGCTTTCTTT
CDR3 protein: CASSYSGRPMNTEAFF

D gene: NA
clone size: NA
J gene: TRBJ1-1
V gene: TRBV5-1
CDR3 DNA: TGCGCCAGCAGCTTGCCCCCTAACGAGGTGAACACTGAAGCTTTCTTT
CDR3 protein: CASSLPPNEVNTEAFF

D gene: TRBD1
clone size: NA
J gene: TRBJ2-4
V gene: TRBV7-8
CDR3 DNA: TGTGCCAGCAGCTTGGGACAGGGGGATTGGGCCAAAAACATTCAGTACTTC
CDR3 protein: CASSLGQGDWAKNIQYF

D gene: NA
clone size: NA
J gene: TRBJ1-2
V gene: TRBV28
CDR3 DNA: TGTGCCAGCAGTTACGATGGCTACACCTTC
CDR3 protein: CASSYDGYTF

D gene: NA
clone size: NA
J gene: TRBJ1-6
V gene: TRBV14
CDR3 DNA: TGTGCCAGCAGCCAAGAGGCCCGGAGGGGGCCCCTCCACTTT
CDR3 protein: CASSQEARRGPLHF

D gene: NA
clone size: NA
J gene: TRBJ1-1
V gene: TRBV9
CDR3 DNA: TGTGCCAGCAGCGTAGTATCGGGGGGCACTGAAGCTTTCTTT
CDR3 protein: CASSVVSGGTEAFF

D gene: NA
clone size: few
J gene: TRBJ2-7
V gene: TRBV12-3/TRBV12-4
CDR3 DNA: TGTGCCAGCAGTTTTGAGCGGGAGCAGTACTTC
CDR3 protein: CASSFEREQYF

D gene: TRBD1
clone size: NA
J gene: TRBJ2-1
V gene: TRBV10-2
CDR3 DNA: TGCGCCAGCAGGGAGGACAGGGGTAATGAGCAGTTCTTC
CDR3 protein: CASREDRGNEQFF

D gene: TRBD1
clone size: NA
J gene: TRBJ1-2
V gene: TRBV5-4
CDR3 DNA: TGTGCCAGCAGCTTTTATCTCGGGACAGCCTATGGCTACACCTTC
CDR3 protein: CASSFYLGTAYGYTF

D gene: NA
clone size: once
J gene: TRBJ1-6
V gene: TRBV7-2
CDR3 DNA: TGTGCCAGCAGCTGGGATTCACCCCTCCACTTT
CDR3 protein: CASSWDSPLHF

D gene: TRBD2
clone size: NA
J gene: TRBJ2-3
V gene: TRBV5-1
CDR3 DNA: TGCGCCAGCAGCAGTACTAGCGGGGGATTGGGGGATACGCAGTATTTT
CDR3 protein: CASSSTSGGLGDTQYF

D gene: TRBD2
clone size: NA
J gene: TRBJ2-2
V gene: TRBV4-1
CDR3 DNA: TGCGCCAGCAGCCAAGGGGGGAGGGTCACCGGGGAGCTGTTTTTT
CDR3 protein: CASSQGGRVTGELFF

D gene: TRBD2
clone size: NA
J gene: TRBJ2-2
V gene: TRBV29-1
CDR3 DNA: TGCAGCGGGCTAGCGGGGGGGCGCGTAGCCGGGGAGCTGTTTTTT
CDR3 protein: CSGLAGGRVAGELFF

D gene: NA
clone size: NA
J gene: TRBJ1-1
V gene: TRBV2
CDR3 DNA: TGTGCCAGCAGGAGGGGGGTGGAAGCTTTCTTT
CDR3 protein: CASRRGVEAFF

D gene: TRBD1
clone size: NA
J gene: TRBJ1-3
V gene: TRBV4-2
CDR3 DNA: TGTGCCAGCAGCCAGGGAACAGGGGAAGAAGCTGGAAACACCATATATTTT
CDR3 protein: CASSQGTGEEAGNTIYF